What follows describes a single T cell receptor (beta chain). Antigen unknown. The record originates from a study of T cell responses to AZD1222 COVID-19 vaccine. Overall study: Pooling of second doses given at about 4 or about 12 weeks was done.

V was shortened by 3 bases and J by 2 bases, with 14 bases between the two germline ends. The CDR3 loop spans 15 amino acids. Germline V lookup: CDR1 MNHNS, CDR2 SASEGT. Clones were read by immunoSEQ multiplex PCR, and TCRdb kept only the in-frame ones, dropping some. The sample has 200,000 to 300,000 clones; approximately 93% are singletons. Study observations and caveats: Donors were mostly white British, more females; clonal diversity possibly underestimated. All repertoire sampling was performed exclusively after the peak T cell response.

The specimen comprised peripheral blood, sampled on day 0 of AZD1222 vaccination. This receptor was identified in an adult in good health. V usage is TRBV6-1 and J usage is TRBJ2-7, with D possibly TRBD2 on 7 matching bases. The CDR3 bases are TGTGCCAGCAGTGAGAGGGCGGGGGCCGCCTACGAGCAGTACTTC. As protein: CASSERAGAAYEQYF.